Described below is a single TCR beta chain sequence and its context. Looked up from germline, CDR1 is KGHSH and CDR2 is LQKENI. Trimming removed 3 bases at V and 4 bases at J, with 13 bases between. The CDR3 contains 15 residues. This record belongs to a study of blood T cell repertoires in COVID-19. Study information: The samples span acute and convalescent COVID-19 from the United States, Italy and Spain. The cDNA or gDNA used as material had been derived from T cells, B-cell-depleted T cells, or PBMCs.

Original data processing: Reference gene primer amplification yielded estimated nucleated cell counts. Libraries were prepared by immunoSEQ multiplex PCR; TCRdb keeps only in-frame clonotypes and omits some of them. V, J and clone size are taken as reported in that table, and D and trimming were inferred from the DNA itself. The sample lists over 90,000 clones, 80% to 90% occurring once. This TCR derives from a human donor in a cohort sampled during active COVID-19. Sequencing was performed on peripheral blood. The chain carries TRBV18 and TRBJ2-1; no definite D call. CDR3 protein: CASSPLLAEYNEQFF. CDR3 DNA sequence: TGTGCCAGCTCACCCCTATTGGCGGAGTACAATGAGCAGTTCTTC. The full variable domain, with the rest looked up from reference TRBV18 and TRBJ2-1, is NAGVMQNPRHLVRRRGQEARLRCSPMKGHSHVYWYRQLPEEGLKFMVYLQKENIIDESGMPKERFSAEFPKEGPSILRIQQVVRGDSAAYFCASSPLLAEYNEQFFGPGTRLTVL.